This section outlines one T cell receptor beta chain sequence together with its context. Its cognate antigen is unknown. The data are from a study of PD-1 blockade in classical Hodgkin lymphoma. Study-wide findings and caveats: At C4D1, TCR diversity had climbed significantly for CD4+ cells, though not for CD8+ cells.

TCRdb's table, derived via immunoSEQ multiplex PCR, lists solely in-frame clones and lacks some. The table includes about 42,000 clones, 60% to 85% detected once. With no exception, relapse followed autologous stem cell transplantation in all patients, and brentuximab vedotin exposure varied. Each best response was a complete response, a partial response or progressive disease. Germline loops: CDR1 MNHNY, CDR2 SVGAGI (reference sequence). The CDR3 length is 13 residues. V lost 4 bases to trimming and J lost 4 bases, with 11 bases between them. Sequences were derived from peripheral blood mononuclear cells (PBMCs), sampled at baseline. The chain is built from TRBV6-6 and TRBJ2-7; tentative D call: TRBD2 (6 bases). The sequence was obtained from a human donor with classical Hodgkin lymphoma. CDR3 residues: CASSSEGTYEQYF. The CDR3 nucleotides read TGTGCCAGCAGTTCCGAGGGGACTTACGAGCAGTACTTC.